The 31 T cell receptor beta chains presented below share a single source sample, sequenced in a study of CD8+CD57+ T cells in acquired aplastic anemia. It was genomic DNA that served as the template for profiling TCR beta VDJ and CDR3. A single record per CDR3 protein comes from TCRdb applying MiXCR to the reads. This table has approximately 99,000 distinct CDR3 sequences, approximately 49% appearing once. The specimen was sorted CD4+, CD8+, or CD8+CD57+ T cells (not recorded which) from PBMCs. Every receptor here comes from a human donor in good health, serving as a control.

This clonotype was counted at least ten times. V and J are TRBV19 and TRBJ2-7; tentative D call: TRBD1 (6 bases). Germline V gene lookup returns CDR1 LNHDA and CDR2 SQIVND (reference sequence). V was pared by 5 bases and J by 2 bases, with 16 bases between. The CDR3 spans 15 residues. CDR3 protein: CASSLEGSGAYEQYF. The CDR3 coding sequence is TGTGCCAGTAGTCTTGAGGGGTCAGGGGCCTACGAGCAGTACTTC.

The V gene is TRBV6-1, the J gene TRBJ2-3; TRBD1 might be the D (6 bases). Trimming took off 6 bases at V and 3 bases at J, with 19 bases between the two ends. This CDR3 is built from 16 residues. Germline V gene sequence: CDR1 MNHNS, CDR2 SASEGT. The CDR3 protein is CASSENPGQGTDTQYF. The CDR3 coding sequence is TGTGCCAGCAGCGAGAACCCTGGGCAGGGGACAGATACGCAGTATTTT.

The chain employs TRBV29-1 and TRBJ2-1, with D possibly TRBD1 on 6 matching bases. Germline CDR1 reads SQVTM; CDR2 reads ANQGSEA. V was pared by 4 bases and J by 6 bases, with 13 bases between. The CDR3 length is 13 residues. CDR3: CSVGQEEPNEQFF. The CDR3 nucleotides are TGCAGCGTTGGACAGGAGGAACCCAATGAGCAGTTCTTC.

This sequence joins TRBV10-2 and TRBJ1-2; D gene unclear. Germline V gives CDR1 WSHSY, CDR2 SAAADI. Trimming pared 4 bases from V and 7 bases from J, leaving 16 bases between. This CDR3 has 14 amino acids. CDR3: CASSGEIGDGGYTF. The DNA of the CDR3 is TGCGCCAGCAGTGGGGAGATTGGAGACGGTGGCTACACCTTC.

This clonotype came up many times. The rearrangement links TRBV7-6 to TRBJ1-5; TRBD1 matches at 9 bases. Germline CDR1 reads SGHVS; CDR2 reads FNYEAQ. J was trimmed by 5 bases and V by 3 bases; bases with no gene match: 5. CDR3 size: 15 residues. CDR3 amino acids: CASSFGQGFDQPQHF. The CDR3 region has the DNA TGTGCCAGCAGCTTCGGACAGGGGTTTGATCAGCCCCAGCATTTT. Full variable domain (missing parts from reference TRBV7-6 and TRBJ1-5): GAGVSQSPRYKVTKRGQDVALRCDPISGHVSLYWYRQALGQGPEFLTYFNYEAQQDKSGLPNDRFSAERPEGSISTLTIQRTEQRDSAMYRCASSFGQGFDQPQHFGDGTRLSIL.

V usage is TRBV2 and J usage is TRBJ2-7; the match to TRBD1 covers 7 bases. The CDR3 loop spans 13 amino acids. The V gene's germline CDR1 is SNHLY and CDR2 FYNNEI. V lost 6 bases and J lost 5; bases outside the gene matches: 7. CDR3 in amino acids: CASSAWQGDEQYV. The CDR3 DNA is TGTGCCAGCAGCGCGTGGCAGGGGGACGAGCAGTACGTC.

Written as DNA, the CDR3 is TGTGCCAGCAGTAGGAGCCAAGAGACCCAGTACTTC. Its protein product is CASSRSQETQYF. The gene calls are TRBV7-8 and TRBJ2-5; D not resolved. Germline-derived CDR1 and CDR2 are SGHVS and FQNEAQ. This CDR3 has 12 residues. V was pared by 6 bases and J by 1 base, with 6 bases between.

V and J are TRBV5-1 and TRBJ2-1; 11 bases align to TRBD2. Germline assignment: CDR1 SGHRS and CDR2 YFSETQ. The CDR3 has 15 amino acids. V shed 0 bases, J shed 9 bases, and the junction held 5 bases outside the gene matches. CDR3 region: CASSLELAGVGEQFF. The CDR3 coding sequence is TGCGCCAGCAGCTTGGAACTAGCGGGAGTGGGTGAGCAGTTCTTC.

This clonotype occurred many times. The V gene is TRBV2, the J gene TRBJ1-1, with D unclear. Trimming removed 0 bases from V and 8 bases from J, with 16 bases in between. The CDR3 loop spans 15 amino acids. Germline CDR1 and CDR2: SNHLY and FYNNEI. This chain's CDR3 is CASSEALGQVYEAFF. Here the CDR3 DNA reads TGTGCCAGCAGTGAAGCGTTGGGCCAGGTCTACGAAGCTTTCTTT.

For this clonotype: One base away lies a much larger clone, so this may be a sequencing read error. The rearrangement links TRBV27 to TRBJ2-7; weak D call: TRBD1 (6 bases). The V and J ends lost 1 base and 1 base respectively, with 8 bases between them. CDR3 length equals 14 residues. Germline V gene lookup returns CDR1 MNHEY and CDR2 SMNVEV (reference sequence). In nucleotides, the CDR3 is TGTGCCAGCAGTTTATTCCAGGGGTCCTACGAGCAGTACTTC. Encoded protein: CASSLFQGSYEQYF.

This chain joins TRBV4-3 and TRBJ2-5; TRBD2 agrees at 9 bases. V lost 3 bases, J lost 3 bases, and 5 bases stayed unmatched. The CDR3 covers 15 residues. Germline CDR1 is LGHNA and CDR2 is YSLEER. CDR3 in amino acids: CASSQLAGQEETQYF. As DNA, the CDR3 is TGCGCCAGCAGCCAGCTAGCGGGGCAGGAAGAGACCCAGTACTTC.

This clonotype was counted at least ten times. The gene calls are TRBV3-1 and TRBJ1-2; D remains unclear. CDR3 length equals 15 residues. CDR1 is LGHDT, CDR2 YNNKEL, per germline (reference sequence). Trimming took 3 bases from V and 2 from J, leaving 13 bases between them. CDR3 DNA: TGTGCCAGCAGCCAGGCCCCGGGCGGAAACTATGGCTACACCTTC. It yields the protein CASSQAPGGNYGYTF.

Comments on this clonotype: A read error is possible here, since a much larger clone lies one base away. The V and J genes are TRBV2 and TRBJ1-1; 10 bases agree with TRBD1. CDR3 length: 16 residues. The germline V gene has CDR1 SNHLY and CDR2 FYNNEI. CDR3 loop: CAGRDRGPFLDSEAFF. The CDR3 nucleotides read TGTGCCGGCAGGGACAGGGGCCCCTTTTTGGATTCTGAAGCTTTCTTT. Looking up the rest from reference TRBV2 and TRBJ1-1 gives the full variable domain: EPEVTQTPSHQVTQMGQEVILRCVPISNHLYFYWYRQILGQKVEFLVSFYNNEISEKSEIFDDQFSVERPDGSNFTLKIRSTKLEDSAMYFCAGRDRGPFLDSEAFFGQGTRLTVV.

A few counts support this clonotype. The V and J genes are TRBV19 and TRBJ1-1; D gene ambiguous. CDR1 and CDR2 (germline): LNHDA, SQIVND (reference sequence). The V and J ends lost 5 bases and 1 base respectively, with 14 bases between them. This CDR3 contains 15 residues. The CDR3 sequence: CASSADNSQNTEAFF. CDR3 coding DNA: TGTGCCAGTAGTGCCGACAATTCCCAGAACACTGAAGCTTTCTTT.

This clonotype came up a few times. The chain has TRBV10-3 and TRBJ2-7; no definite D call. Trimming cost V 3 bases and J 6 bases, with 6 bases left between them. CDR1 is ENHRY and CDR2 is SYGVKD in the germline V gene. CDR3 length: 11 amino acids. CDR3 loop: CAISDRGEQYF. The CDR3 DNA sequence: TGTGCCATCAGTGACCGCGGCGAGCAGTACTTC.

The chain recombines TRBV24-1 with TRBJ2-3; the D gene could be TRBD1 or TRBD2 (5 bases each). Per germline, CDR1 KGHDR and CDR2 SFDVKD. CDR3 length: 14 residues. V shed 2 bases and J shed 5 bases, with 10 bases lying between them. The CDR3 spells CATSDWDQQDTQYF. For the CDR3, the DNA is TGTGCCACCAGTGATTGGGACCAGCAAGATACGCAGTATTTT.

The chain has TRBV11-1 and TRBJ2-5; D assignment may be TRBD1 or TRBD2 (5 bases each). Germline values: CDR1 SGHAT, CDR2 FQDESV (reference sequence). V lost 5 bases and J lost 4, with 23 bases in between. CDR3 size: 17 residues. CDR3 nucleotide sequence: TGTGCCAGCAGCCTAGGCGTCTATAGTATGGGACGAGAGACCCAGTACTTC. Protein sequence: CASSLGVYSMGRETQYF.

This clonotype was observed many times. The CDR3 sequence is CASSVGGGRDEQFF. CDR3 DNA sequence: TGTGCCAGCAGCGTCGGCGGGGGGCGCGATGAGCAGTTCTTC. V is TRBV9 and J is TRBJ2-1; 8 nucleotides agree with TRBD2. V was pared by 2 bases and J by 8 bases, with 6 bases of the junction left unmatched. The CDR3 consists of 14 residues. Germline V gives CDR1 SGDLS, CDR2 YYNGEE.

This clonotype is a singleton in its sample. The rearrangement joins TRBV7-6 to TRBJ1-1; 10 positions match TRBD1. Germline trimming cut 5 bases from V and 6 bases from J; bases unmatched to any gene: 6. The CDR3 totals 14 residues. Germline V CDR1 and CDR2: SGHVS, FNYEAQ. In DNA form, the CDR3 reads TGTGCCAGCAGCAGGGGACAGGGGAGGCCTGAAGCTTTCTTT. It specifies CASSRGQGRPEAFF.

Many counts were recorded for this clonotype. This chain joins TRBV4-3 and TRBJ2-6, with no clear D. CDR1 is LGHNA, CDR2 YSLEER, per germline. Trimming removed 2 bases from V and 0 bases from J, with 14 bases in between. The CDR3 contains 18 residues. Here the CDR3 DNA reads TGCGCCAGCAGCCAAAGTTGGGCAGGATCCTCTGGGGCCAACGTCCTGACTTTC. The encoded protein is CASSQSWAGSSGANVLTF.

This clonotype was found once. The chain joins TRBV29-1 to TRBJ2-5; D gene uncertain. V was pared by 7 bases and J by 1 base, with 4 bases between. CDR3 length equals 10 residues. From germline, CDR1 is SQVTM and CDR2 ANQGSEA. The chain's CDR3 is CSGIQETQYF. For the CDR3, the DNA is TGCAGCGGAATCCAAGAGACCCAGTACTTC.

This clonotype was recorded a few times. One junction end disagrees with the germline gene, perhaps due to a read error. The genes are TRBV15 and TRBJ1-4; unclear D gene. This CDR3 is built from 16 residues. CDR1 LNHNV and CDR2 YYDKDF come from the germline V gene (reference sequence). CDR3 sequence (DNA): TGTGCCACCAGCGGATCGCCGGGATTCTCAGATGAAAAACTGCTTTTT. Translation gives CATSGSPGFSDEKLLF.

The gene calls are TRBV7-3 and TRBJ2-5; TRBD2 might be the D (7 bases). CDR1 is SGHTA and CDR2 is FQGTGA in the germline V gene. CDR3 length: 15 amino acids. The V end was cut by 4 bases, the J end by 3 bases, with 15 bases between. Here the CDR3 DNA reads TGTGCCAGCAGCTCCGCCGGGGGGCAGGAAGAGACCCAGTACTTC. As protein: CASSSAGGQEETQYF.

The J gene is TRBJ1-2, the V gene TRBV9; D gene unclear. Germline lookup yields CDR1 SGDLS and CDR2 YYNGEE. The CDR3 consists of 12 residues. V was shortened by 4 bases and J by 6 bases, with 10 bases between the two germline ends. This CDR3 reads CASSPHFDGYTF. DNA of the CDR3: TGTGCCAGCAGCCCCCACTTCGATGGCTACACCTTC. Combining the CDR3 with reference TRBV9 and TRBJ1-2 gives the whole variable domain DSGVTQTPKHLITATGQRVTLRCSPRSGDLSVYWYQQSLDQGLQFLIQYYNGEERAKGNILERFSAQQFPDLHSELNLSSLELGDSALYFCASSPHFDGYTFGSGTRLTVV.

The table lists this clonotype with many counts. This chain connects TRBV12-3 or TRBV12-4 to TRBJ2-5; 10 nucleotides line up with TRBD1. Losses at the gene ends were 5 bases for V and 3 bases for J; bases not matched to a gene: 6. The CDR3 is 15 residues long. The CDR3, as DNA: TGTGCCAGCAGTCAACAAGGGACAGGGGAAGAGACCCAGTACTTC. This sequence encodes CASSQQGTGEETQYF.

In its sample, this clonotype was seen once. Compared with germline, one end of the junction differs, possibly owing to a read error. This CDR3 reads CASSQVSDNEQSF. CDR3 nucleotides: TGTGCCAGCAGCCAAGTGAGCGACAATGAGCAGTCCTTC. The V and J genes are TRBV7-2 and TRBJ2-1; D remains ambiguous. The CDR3 runs to 13 residues. The germline V gene has CDR1 SGHTA and CDR2 FQGNSA.

The chain combines TRBV7-9 with TRBJ1-1; D is unclear. CDR1 is SEHNR and CDR2 is FQNEAQ in the germline V gene (reference sequence). The V gene lost 2 bases and the J gene lost 0 bases, with 7 bases spanning the gap. The CDR3 length is 14 residues. This CDR3 reads CASSLKGVNTEAFF. The CDR3, as DNA: TGTGCCAGCAGCTTAAAAGGCGTGAACACTGAAGCTTTCTTT.

The rearrangement links TRBV7-8 to TRBJ1-1; tentatively, D is TRBD1 (5 bases). The V gene lost 5 bases and the J gene lost 4 bases, with 14 bases spanning the gap. Germline lookup yields CDR1 SGHVS and CDR2 FQNEAQ. This CDR3 is 14 amino acids long. CDR3 residues: CASSPRQFLTEAFF. In DNA, the CDR3 is TGTGCCAGCAGCCCAAGACAGTTCCTCACTGAAGCTTTCTTT.

J is TRBJ2-3 and V is TRBV5-6, with D unclear. Trimming removed 1 base from V and 5 bases from J, with 11 bases in between. The germline CDR1 and CDR2 sequences are SGHDT and YYEEEE. The CDR3 contains 14 residues. DNA of the CDR3: TGTGCCAGCAGCTTGTCTGGGATGCAAGATACGCAGTATTTT. Translated, it gives CASSLSGMQDTQYF.

This clonotype was counted at least ten times. CDR3 amino acids: CASSLVADTQYF. The CDR3 DNA follows: TGCGCCAGCAGCTTGGTGGCAGATACGCAGTATTTT. The chain joins TRBV5-1 to TRBJ2-3; unclear D gene. The CDR3 loop spans 12 amino acids. The germline V gene has CDR1 SGHRS and CDR2 YFSETQ. V shed 0 bases and J shed 4 bases, with 3 bases lying between them.

The table lists this clonotype with a count of one. The V gene is TRBV7-9, the J gene TRBJ2-7; D gene ambiguous. Per the germline V gene, CDR1 is SEHNR and CDR2 is FQNEAQ (reference sequence). V lost 6 bases and J 3 bases, leaving 12 bases between the germline ends. This CDR3 has 13 amino acids. CDR3 sequence: CASSLLSGYEQYF. CDR3 bases: TGTGCCAGCAGTTTGTTATCCGGCTACGAGCAGTACTTC.